This TCR beta chain was sequenced in a study of human CD8 memory T cell subsets (TCRdb year 2020). In terms of the full investigation: TCRbeta repertoires of stem-like (TSTEM), progenitor exhausted-like (TPEX) and effector memory CD8+ T cell subsets were compared to assess their clonal relationships. TCRbeta repertoires were obtained from over five donors, each contributing TSTEM, TPEX and effector memory subsets.

Sequencing relied on a NextSeq 550. A Human TCR Profiling Kit was used to prepare UMI-labeled 5' RACE TCRbeta libraries. Every TCRbeta library was prepared in parallel, with the same number of PCR cycles used for all of the libraries. For the original study's pipeline: The number of functional CDR3beta clonotypes in each TCRbeta library ranged from about 2,700 to 18,000. UMI extraction and consensus assembly used MIGEC 1.2.9, requiring at least three reads per UMI. MiXCR 3.0.3 was used to extract the in-frame CDR3beta repertoires. Each sample was downsampled to 42,000 randomly selected UMIs before diversity metrics were calculated in VDJtools 1.2.1. For the top 3,000 clones of each sample pair, the repertoire overlap metrics D, R and F2 were calculated in VDJtools. TCRdb reprocessed the sequencing reads and holds a single record per CDR3 protein sequence, with no DNA. The V and J calls and clone size come from TCRdb's table, not from the authors' own analysis. This specimen's table enumerates 19,000 or so distinct CDR3 sequences. The ten largest clonotypes hold about 5.2% of the sample.

CCR7+ PD-1- TIGIT- cells were classified as stem-like memory CD8+ T cells (TSTEM). Density gradient separation was used to isolate peripheral blood mononuclear cells from healthy donor buffy coats. The study enriched total CD8+ T cells through negative magnetic separation using EasySep or MojoSort CD8+ T cell isolation kits. An RNeasy Mini Kit was used to extract total RNA from duplicate vials of over 130,000 sorted CD8+ T cells per subset. The PBMCs were used fresh or after being cryopreserved in fetal bovine serum with roughly 10% DMSO. CD8+ T cell subsets were sorted to purity by fluorescence-activated cell sorting on a FACSAria III. The CDR3 sequence holds 13 residues, the cysteine and phenylalanine included. No DNA sequence was recorded. CDR1 MNHEY and CDR2 SVGAGI are derived from the germline V gene. Findings and caveats that apply to the study as a whole: Although both stem-like subsets shared clonotypes with effector memory cells, the overlap between TSTEM and TPEX repertoires was minimal, suggesting distinct antigen spectra for the TSTEM and TPEX subsets. Only TCRbeta chains were sequenced, and repertoire comparisons were based on six donors, with testing performed by paired t-tests and Bonferroni correction. Chao1 estimates suggested greater repertoire diversity in TSTEM than in TPEX subsets, potentially reflecting a broader range of specificities. Similarly high normalized Shannon-Wiener diversity was shown by TSTEM and TPEX subsets, whereas comparatively lower diversity was seen in effector memory subsets.

On this clonotype: Its antigen specificity is not known.

Sequenced material: CD8+ stem-like memory T cells (TSCM and TCM) sorted from PBMCs. Taken with the paper, the label for cell subset or site translates to: stem-like memory CD8 T cells (TSTEM), CCR7+ PD-1- TIGIT-. The chain joins TRBV6-5 to TRBJ1-2. The TCR sequence derives from a human donor in good health. The CDR3 has the sequence CASSYTEDYGYTF.